Listed below are T cell receptor beta chains from one sample, sequenced in a study of cytomegalovirus exposure and HLA in healthy donors. The repertoire was sequenced with immunoSEQ multiplex PCR; TCRdb's copy has only in-frame clones and lacks some. The repertoire table contains tens of thousands of clones. Sequences were obtained from PBMCs. These receptors originate from a man in his 60s in good health and CMV-seropositive. Each CDR3 is given with its conserved first and last residue. D genes are given only for firm matches.

cdr3_length: 10; d_call: TRBD1; j_call: TRBJ1-1; v_call: TRBV5-4; cdr3_aa: CATQGSATFF; cdr3_nt: TGTGCCACACAGGGGTCGGCGACCTTTTTT
cdr3_length: 16; d_call: TRBD2; j_call: TRBJ2-1; v_call: TRBV25-1; cdr3_aa: CASSEGTSGTYNEQFF; cdr3_nt: TGTGCCAGCAGTGAAGGGACTAGCGGGACCTACAATGAGCAGTTCTTC
cdr3_length: 13; d_call: -; j_call: TRBJ1-2; v_call: TRBV30; cdr3_aa: CAWSLREGYGYTF; cdr3_nt: TGTGCCTGGAGTCTCCGGGAGGGCTATGGCTACACCTTC
cdr3_length: 14; d_call: -; j_call: TRBJ1-5; v_call: TRBV4-1; cdr3_aa: CASSQGASNQPQHF; cdr3_nt: TGCGCCAGCAGCCAGGGCGCTAGCAATCAGCCCCAGCATTTT
cdr3_length: 15; d_call: TRBD2; j_call: TRBJ2-3; v_call: TRBV5-6; cdr3_aa: CASSLWTSGKDTQYF; cdr3_nt: TGTGCCAGCAGCTTGTGGACTAGCGGGAAAGATACGCAGTATTTT
cdr3_length: 13; d_call: -; j_call: TRBJ2-7; v_call: TRBV5-4; cdr3_aa: CASSSRDLGEQYF; cdr3_nt: TGTGCCAGCAGCTCTCGGGATCTTGGCGAGCAGTACTTC
cdr3_length: 15; d_call: TRBD2; j_call: TRBJ2-7; v_call: TRBV7-2; cdr3_aa: CASSATGTSSYEQYF; cdr3_nt: TGTGCCAGCAGCGCCACCGGGACTAGTTCCTACGAGCAGTACTTC
cdr3_length: 14; d_call: -; j_call: TRBJ1-3; v_call: TRBV5-1; cdr3_aa: CASSPLDRGNTIYF; cdr3_nt: TGCGCCAGCAGCCCCCTGGACAGAGGAAACACCATATATTTT
cdr3_length: 14; d_call: TRBD1; j_call: TRBJ1-2; v_call: TRBV30; cdr3_aa: CAWRIPGGARGYTF; cdr3_nt: TGTGCCTGGAGAATCCCAGGGGGTGCTCGGGGCTACACCTTC
cdr3_length: 12; d_call: -; j_call: TRBJ2-3; v_call: TRBV18; cdr3_aa: CASSPPRNTQYF; cdr3_nt: TGTGCCAGCTCACCACCGAGAAATACGCAGTATTTT
cdr3_length: 12; d_call: -; j_call: TRBJ2-7; v_call: TRBV7-8; cdr3_aa: CASSTGTYEQYF; cdr3_nt: TGTGCCAGCAGCACAGGGACCTACGAGCAGTACTTC
cdr3_length: 12; d_call: -; j_call: TRBJ2-5; v_call: TRBV4-2; cdr3_aa: CASSQRGETQYF; cdr3_nt: TGTGCCAGCAGCCAGAGGGGGGAGACCCAGTACTTC
cdr3_length: 14; d_call: -; j_call: TRBJ1-2; v_call: TRBV4-1; cdr3_aa: CASSQAEWGRGYTF; cdr3_nt: TGCGCCAGCAGCCAGGCTGAATGGGGGCGCGGCTACACCTTC
cdr3_length: 15; d_call: TRBD1; j_call: TRBJ2-6; v_call: TRBV19; cdr3_aa: CASSSQGSGANVLTF; cdr3_nt: TGTGCCAGTAGTTCACAGGGGTCTGGGGCCAACGTCCTGACTTTC
cdr3_length: 13; d_call: -; j_call: TRBJ2-7; v_call: TRBV11-2; cdr3_aa: CASSFEGSYEQYF; cdr3_nt: TGTGCCAGCAGCTTCGAGGGATCTTACGAGCAGTACTTC
cdr3_length: 15; d_call: -; j_call: TRBJ2-6; v_call: TRBV19; cdr3_aa: CASSLGRSGANVLTF; cdr3_nt: TGTGCCAGTAGTCTAGGCAGATCCGGGGCCAACGTCCTGACTTTC
cdr3_length: 15; d_call: TRBD2; j_call: TRBJ2-2; v_call: TRBV6-5; cdr3_aa: CASTQLAGHTGELFF; cdr3_nt: TGTGCCAGCACCCAACTAGCGGGTCACACCGGGGAGCTGTTTTTT
cdr3_length: 14; d_call: TRBD2; j_call: TRBJ2-7; v_call: TRBV6-1; cdr3_aa: CASSPGLAAYEQYF; cdr3_nt: TGTGCCAGCAGTCCGGGACTAGCGGCCTACGAGCAGTACTTC
cdr3_length: 16; d_call: TRBD2; j_call: TRBJ2-1; v_call: TRBV4-1; cdr3_aa: CASSQDGAGGPGEQFF; cdr3_nt: TGCGCCAGCAGCCAAGATGGGGCGGGAGGGCCAGGGGAGCAGTTCTTC
cdr3_length: 14; d_call: -; j_call: TRBJ2-5; v_call: TRBV5-1; cdr3_aa: CASSPPGVKETQYF; cdr3_nt: TGCGCCAGCAGCCCCCCCGGGGTGAAAGAGACCCAGTACTTC
cdr3_length: 11; d_call: -; j_call: TRBJ1-1; v_call: TRBV29-1; cdr3_aa: CSVNREGRAFF; cdr3_nt: TGCAGCGTAAACAGGGAAGGTCGGGCTTTCTTT
cdr3_length: 15; d_call: TRBD2; j_call: TRBJ2-3; v_call: TRBV27; cdr3_aa: CASSLRGRPQDTQYF; cdr3_nt: TGTGCCAGCAGTTTACGCGGGAGGCCCCAGGATACGCAGTATTTT
cdr3_length: 14; d_call: -; j_call: TRBJ1-4; v_call: TRBV7-9; cdr3_aa: CASSPSGSNEKLFF; cdr3_nt: TGTGCCAGCAGCCCCTCGGGGTCCAATGAAAAACTGTTTTTT
cdr3_length: 14; d_call: TRBD2; j_call: TRBJ2-7; v_call: TRBV19; cdr3_aa: CASSPDGRGGEQYF; cdr3_nt: TGTGCCAGTAGTCCGGACGGCCGGGGGGGCGAGCAGTACTTC
cdr3_length: 15; d_call: -; j_call: TRBJ1-5; v_call: TRBV5-1; cdr3_aa: CASRPGLGGNQPQHF; cdr3_nt: TGCGCCAGCAGGCCAGGCCTCGGCGGCAATCAGCCCCAGCATTTT